Listed below are T cell receptor beta chains from one sample, sequenced in a study of blood T cells in healthy people across ages. TCRdb reanalysed the 5' RACE reads using MiXCR and keeps one entry per CDR3 protein. The data show 1.5 million or so distinct CDR3 sequences, approximately 38% seen once. The specimen was blood. All receptors come from a woman under 30 in good health. CDR3s include the opening cysteine and the closing phenylalanine or tryptophan. The order of the fields is J gene, clone size, V gene, D gene, CDR3 DNA, CDR3 protein. D genes are given only for firm matches. Rows give clone size only sometimes, using once, few, many, or a class for an expanded clone.

TRBJ1-1 | - | TRBV20-1 | TRBD1 | TGCAGTGCCCTTACCTGGACAGGGGATCCTGAAGCTTTCTTT | CSALTWTGDPEAFF
TRBJ1-2 | - | TRBV12-3/TRBV12-4 | - | TGTGCCAGCAGTTCCGGCCTCCTTAGAGGCTACACCTTC | CASSSGLLRGYTF
TRBJ2-3 | few | TRBV2 | - | TGTGCCAGCAGTGATGCCGTTACTTCAGATACGCAGTATTTT | CASSDAVTSDTQYF
TRBJ2-3 | - | TRBV29-1 | - | TGCAGCGTTTTTTATTTGGGGCCGGAAAGCACAGATACGCAGTATTTT | CSVFYLGPESTDTQYF
TRBJ1-2 | many | TRBV4-1 | - | TGCGCCAGCAGCCAGACGGAGTATGGCTACACCTTC | CASSQTEYGYTF
TRBJ1-1 | - | TRBV9 | TRBD1 | TGTGCCAGCAGCGTCGACAGGGTTTCGGACACTGAAGCTTTCTTT | CASSVDRVSDTEAFF
TRBJ2-3 | - | TRBV20-1 | TRBD2 | TGCAGTGTTGTCCCTGTACCCTCTCTAGCGGGGTCCACAGATACGCGGTATTTT | CSVVPVPSLAGSTDTRYF
TRBJ1-6 | - | TRBV20-1 | TRBD1 | TGCAGTGCCCCGGGACAGGGAAATTCATCCCTCCACTTT | CSAPGQGNSSLHF
TRBJ2-1 | - | TRBV9 | TRBD2 | TGTGCCAGCAGCCCCCGGACTAGCGGGGGGGGTGTCCTGCGATACAATGAGCAGTTCTTC | CASSPRTSGGGVLRYNEQFF
TRBJ2-2 | - | TRBV28 | TRBD1 | TGTGCCAGCAGCCTGGGACAGGCCACCGGGGAGCTGTTTTTT | CASSLGQATGELFF
TRBJ2-3 | - | TRBV6-2/TRBV6-3 | TRBD2 | TGTGCCAGCACACTAGCGGGAGAGGTGACAGATACGCAGTATTTT | CASTLAGEVTDTQYF
TRBJ1-2 | - | TRBV7-9 | - | TGTGCCAGCAGCTCGAGGTCAGGGCTTGAGCGGTATGGCTACACCTTC | CASSSRSGLERYGYTF
TRBJ2-7 | few | TRBV20-1 | TRBD2 | TGCAGTGGTAGGGTAGCGGGACCTTGGAACGAGCAGTACTTC | CSGRVAGPWNEQYF
TRBJ2-1 | few | TRBV7-2 | - | TGTGCCAGCAGCCCTTGGAATGAGCAGTTCTTC | CASSPWNEQFF
TRBJ2-1 | few | TRBV12-3/TRBV12-4 | TRBD2 | TGTGCCAGCAGTTTGTCGATTAGCGGGTTAGCTAATGAGCAGTTCTTC | CASSLSISGLANEQFF
TRBJ2-3 | - | TRBV2 | - | TGTGCCAGCAGGAACTACGCTACTACAGATACGCAGTATTTT | CASRNYATTDTQYF
TRBJ1-2 | few | TRBV6-5 | - | TGTGCCAGCAGTTACGAGGGGAGCGGTGGCTACACCTTC | CASSYEGSGGYTF
TRBJ2-5 | - | TRBV18 | - | TGTGCCAGCTCACCACCAAGAGTGGGGTTTGAAGAGACCCAGTACTTC | CASSPPRVGFEETQYF
TRBJ2-1 | - | TRBV5-1 | - | TGCGCCAGCAGCTTGATGGAGGGGGCTGGGGATGAGCAGTTCTTC | CASSLMEGAGDEQFF
TRBJ1-5 | - | TRBV24-1 | - | TGTGCCACCAGCCGGGCCCCCAATCAGCCCCAGCATTTT | CATSRAPNQPQHF
TRBJ2-7 | few | TRBV6-1 | TRBD2 | TGTGCCAGCAGTGGGCAGGGTAGCGGGTTCTCCTACGAGCAGTACTTC | CASSGQGSGFSYEQYF
TRBJ2-2 | - | TRBV24-1 | TRBD1 | TGTGCCACCAGTGACCCGACAGGGGGGAACACCGGGGAGCTGTTTTTT | CATSDPTGGNTGELFF
TRBJ2-5 | few | TRBV2 | TRBD1 | TGTGCCAGCAGACCTGACAGGGTCACCCGGGAGACCCAGTACTTC | CASRPDRVTRETQYF
TRBJ2-7 | - | TRBV7-9 | TRBD2 | TGTGCCAGCGGCATGGCGGGGGACGAGCAGTACTTC | CASGMAGDEQYF
TRBJ2-1 | once | TRBV3-1 | - | TGTGCCAGCAAAAGGGACCCGGGACCATACAATGAGCAGTTCTTC | CASKRDPGPYNEQFF
TRBJ1-5 | - | TRBV12-3/TRBV12-4 | - | TGTGCCAGCAGTGCCTCGTATGGAGGTAGCAATCAGCCCCAGCATTTT | CASSASYGGSNQPQHF
TRBJ1-2 | - | TRBV5-1 | - | TGCGCCAGCAGCCCGCTGGGACCAGAGGATGGCTACACCTTC | CASSPLGPEDGYTF
TRBJ2-1 | - | TRBV12-3/TRBV12-4 | - | TGTGCCAGCAGGGTAGCGGAGCCCCCCTACAATGAGCAGTTCTTC | CASRVAEPPYNEQFF
TRBJ1-4 | - | TRBV5-6 | - | TGTGCCAGCAGCTTGCGGCAGGGATGGGAAAAACTGTTTTTT | CASSLRQGWEKLFF